The 11 T cell receptor beta chains presented below share a single source sample, sequenced in a study of T cell responses to AZD1222 COVID-19 vaccine. The data were produced by immunoSEQ multiplex PCR, yet TCRdb's version contains in-frame clones alone and is incomplete. This table holds around 200,000 clones, approximately 94% found once. The sequencing here drew on peripheral blood, taken 28 days after the second AZD1222 dose. The receptors stem from an adult who received the AZD1222 COVID-19 vaccine.

V and J are TRBV9 and TRBJ2-2; D gene ambiguous. Trimming took off 3 bases at V and 6 bases at J, with 12 bases between the two ends. The CDR3 has 14 amino acids. CDR1 is SGDLS, CDR2 YYNGEE, per germline. CDR3 DNA: TGTGCCAGCAGCGCAGATGGCTCCCCCGGGGAGCTGTTTTTT. Its translation: CASSADGSPGELFF.

The chain combines TRBV2 with TRBJ1-4; D perhaps matches TRBD1 (6 bases). Trimming removed 1 base at V and 7 bases at J, with 10 bases between. The CDR3 spans 14 residues. The germline CDR1 and CDR2 sequences are SNHLY and FYNNEI. In DNA, the CDR3 is TGTGCCAGCAGTGAAGACAGGGAACGTGAAAAACTGTTTTTT. It specifies CASSEDREREKLFF.

This sequence joins TRBV6-5 and TRBJ1-3, with 9 positions matching TRBD1. Trimming at V came to 0 bases and at J to 6 bases, leaving 3 bases not matched to a gene. The germline CDR1 and CDR2 sequences are MNHEY and SVGAGI. The CDR3 has 15 residues. The CDR3 coding sequence is TGTGCCAGCAGTTACTCGGGACAGGGAATAAACACCATATATTTT. Protein: CASSYSGQGINTIYF.

The rearrangement joins TRBV14 to TRBJ2-1; 8 bases are a match to TRBD2. J lost 4 bases, V lost 4 bases, and 6 bases had no gene match. Germline CDR1 SGHDN, CDR2 FVKESK. The CDR3 runs 15 residues. This CDR3 is CASSLLAGGYNEQFF. The CDR3, as DNA: TGTGCCAGCAGCCTTCTAGCGGGCGGTTACAATGAGCAGTTCTTC.

The chain links TRBV6-2 or TRBV6-3 to TRBJ1-1; D call uncertain. Germline-derived CDR1 and CDR2 are MNHEY and SVGEGT. V was pared by 5 bases and J by 1 base, with 17 bases between. This CDR3 region has 16 residues. The CDR3 is CASSDHPGAGNTEAFF. The CDR3 nucleotides read TGTGCCAGCAGTGATCACCCCGGCGCAGGGAACACTGAAGCTTTCTTT.

V gene TRBV28 combines with J gene TRBJ2-7; a weak D match, TRBD2 (6 bases). Trimming stripped 5 bases from V and 5 bases from J, with 19 bases between. The germline CDR1 and CDR2 sequences are MDHEN and SYDVKM. The CDR3 length is 15 residues. The CDR3 region has the DNA TGTGCCAGCAGTCCATGGGGGGTTAGTAGCCACGAGCAGTACTTC. This translates into CASSPWGVSSHEQYF. The whole variable domain, filled in from reference TRBV28 and TRBJ2-7, reads DVKVTQSSRYLVKRTGEKVFLECVQDMDHENMFWYRQDPGLGLRLIYFSYDVKMKEKGDIPEGYSVSREKKERFSLILESASTNQTSMYLCASSPWGVSSHEQYFGPGTRLTVT.

V gene TRBV11-1 combines with J gene TRBJ1-3; D remains unclear. V gave up 6 bases and J gave up 3 bases, with 6 bases separating them. The CDR3 contains 12 residues. Looked up from germline, CDR1 is SGHAT and CDR2 is FQDESV (reference sequence). The CDR3 spells CASRTDGNTIYF. In DNA, the CDR3 is TGTGCCAGCAGAACCGATGGAAACACCATATATTTT.

The chain recombines TRBV6-6 with TRBJ1-1; no definite D call. V shed 3 bases and J shed 0 bases, with 2 bases lying between them. CDR1 and CDR2 (germline): MNHNY, SVGAGI (reference sequence). There are 12 residues in the CDR3. In DNA form, the CDR3 reads TGTGCCAGCAGTTATATGAACACTGAAGCTTTCTTT. Its protein is CASSYMNTEAFF.

The J gene is TRBJ2-1, the V gene TRBV4-1; TRBD2 agrees at 7 bases. After removal of 0 bases from V and 4 bases from J, the junction contained 6 bases not matched to a gene. Germline V gene lookup returns CDR1 MGHRA and CDR2 YSYEKL. The CDR3 length is 16 residues. CDR3 nucleotides: TGCGCCAGCAGCCAAGATCTGCGGGAGACGTACAATGAGCAGTTCTTC. Residues: CASSQDLRETYNEQFF.

This clone appeared a single time. The rearrangement joins TRBV19 to TRBJ1-1; TRBD1 matches 7 bases. There are 15 residues in the CDR3. V lost 5 bases to trimming and J lost 1 base; unmatched junction nucleotides: 7. Germline V gene lookup returns CDR1 LNHDA and CDR2 SQIVND (reference sequence). CDR3 DNA: TGTGCCAGTAGTCCACGTCGACAGGGGAACACTGAAGCTTTCTTT. It is translated as CASSPRRQGNTEAFF.

The rearrangement joins TRBV5-1 to TRBJ1-6; weak D call: TRBD1 (6 bases). V lost 1 base to trimming and J lost 0 bases, with 20 bases between them. Germline loops: CDR1 SGHRS, CDR2 YFSETQ. CDR3 length: 20 amino acids. CDR3 sequence: CASSLRFGGTRSSYNSPLHF. DNA of the CDR3: TGCGCCAGCAGCTTGAGATTCGGGGGCACGAGGAGCTCCTATAATTCACCCCTCCACTTT.